This TCR beta chain was obtained from a study of memory CD4+ T cells and cytomegalovirus serostatus. V dropped 1 base and J dropped 2 bases, with 6 bases sitting between them. Germline loops: CDR1 SGHAT, CDR2 FQNNGV. The CDR3 runs 14 residues. Here immunoSEQ multiplex PCR was the method, and the copy in TCRdb shows in-frame clones only, minus some. The sample records about 96,000 clones, roughly 80% being singletons. The sort gate was single viable CD3+CD4+CD8-CD45RO+ cells for memory CD4+ T cells. The genes are TRBV11-2 and TRBJ1-3; possible D gene TRBD1, 5 bases. This TCR derives from an adult in good health and CMV-seropositive. The specimen was memory CD4+ T cells from blood. In nucleotides, the CDR3 is TGTGCCAGCAGCTTAGTAGGGGCTGGAAACACCATATATTTT. This translates into CASSLVGAGNTIYF.